The T cell receptor beta chain described here comes from a study of T cell responses to AZD1222 COVID-19 vaccine. General study findings and limits: Among spike-specific TCRs, nearly half reportedly target unmutated variant regions. Spike-specific TCR breadth and depth grew following two AZD1222 doses. Vaccine-associated CD4 TCRs ranged over spike, dominating at 160-218 and 743-854. Clonal diversity may have been underestimated in mostly white British donors.

Germline values: CDR1 SGHNT, CDR2 YYREEE (reference sequence). The trim removed 0 bases at V and 5 bases at J, leaving 3 bases unmatched. This CDR3 spans 15 amino acids. Method: immunoSEQ multiplex PCR; TCRdb's copy keeps in-frame clones and lacks some. The table records more than 95,000 clones, approximately 90% of them present only once. This clone was counted a few times. The antigen remains unidentified. The chain is built from TRBV5-4 and TRBJ2-7; 12 nucleotides align to TRBD2. The specimen was peripheral blood, collected on day 0 of MenACWY control vaccination. The receptor was derived from an adult in good health. The CDR3 DNA sequence: TGTGCCAGCAGCTTGGCTAGCGGGAGGGTCAACGAGCAGTACTTC. Protein sequence: CASSLASGRVNEQYF.